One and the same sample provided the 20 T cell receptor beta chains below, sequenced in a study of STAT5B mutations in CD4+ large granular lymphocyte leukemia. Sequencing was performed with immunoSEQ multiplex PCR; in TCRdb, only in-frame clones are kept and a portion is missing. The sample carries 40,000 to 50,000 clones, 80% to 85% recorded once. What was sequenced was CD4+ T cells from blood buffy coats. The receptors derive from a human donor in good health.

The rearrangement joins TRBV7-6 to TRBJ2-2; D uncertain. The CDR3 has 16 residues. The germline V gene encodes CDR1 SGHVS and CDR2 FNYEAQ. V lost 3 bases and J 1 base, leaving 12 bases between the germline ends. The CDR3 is CASSFISAKNTGELFF. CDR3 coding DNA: TGTGCCAGCAGCTTTATATCGGCAAAGAACACCGGGGAGCTGTTTTTT.

The CDR3 is CASSLEGTSGSYEQFF. The CDR3 DNA follows: TGTGCCAGCAGCCTGGAGGGGACTAGCGGGAGTTATGAGCAGTTCTTC. V is TRBV7-3 and J is TRBJ2-1; 14 nucleotides align to TRBD2. Germline V gene data show CDR1 as SGHTA and CDR2 as FQGTGA. V gave up 5 bases and J gave up 8 bases; unmatched junction bases: 8. The CDR3 totals 16 residues.

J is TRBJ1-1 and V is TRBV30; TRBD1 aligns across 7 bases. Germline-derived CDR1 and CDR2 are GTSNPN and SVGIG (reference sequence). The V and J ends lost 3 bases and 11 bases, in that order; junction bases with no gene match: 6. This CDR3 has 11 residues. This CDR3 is CAWRRDRVAFF. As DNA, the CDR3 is TGTGCCTGGAGACGCGACAGGGTGGCTTTCTTT.

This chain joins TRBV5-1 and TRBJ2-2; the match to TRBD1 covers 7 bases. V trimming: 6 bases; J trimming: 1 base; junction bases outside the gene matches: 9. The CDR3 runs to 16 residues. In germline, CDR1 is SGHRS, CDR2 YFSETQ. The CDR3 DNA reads TGCGCCAGCATGGAACAGGGGATGGGGAACACCGGGGAGCTGTTTTTT. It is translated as CASMEQGMGNTGELFF.

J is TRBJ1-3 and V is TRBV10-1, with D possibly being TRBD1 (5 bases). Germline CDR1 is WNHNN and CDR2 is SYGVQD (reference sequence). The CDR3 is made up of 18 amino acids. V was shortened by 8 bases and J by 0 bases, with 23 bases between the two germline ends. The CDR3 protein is CASPRGLRGVTSGNTIYF. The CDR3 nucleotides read TGCGCCAGCCCCCGGGGTCTTCGGGGGGTAACCTCTGGAAACACCATATATTTT.

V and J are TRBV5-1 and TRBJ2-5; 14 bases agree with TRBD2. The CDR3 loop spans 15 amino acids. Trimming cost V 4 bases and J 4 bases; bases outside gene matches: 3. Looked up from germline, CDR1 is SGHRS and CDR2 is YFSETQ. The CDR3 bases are TGCGCCAGCAGCACGGGACTAGCGGGAGCAGAGACCCAGTACTTC. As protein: CASSTGLAGAETQYF.

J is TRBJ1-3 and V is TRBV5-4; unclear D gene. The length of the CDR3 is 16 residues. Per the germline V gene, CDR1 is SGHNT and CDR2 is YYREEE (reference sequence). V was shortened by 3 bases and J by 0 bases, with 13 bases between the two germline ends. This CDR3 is CASSSSTRGSGNTIYF. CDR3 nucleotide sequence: TGTGCCAGCAGCTCGTCTACGCGGGGCTCTGGAAACACCATATATTTT.

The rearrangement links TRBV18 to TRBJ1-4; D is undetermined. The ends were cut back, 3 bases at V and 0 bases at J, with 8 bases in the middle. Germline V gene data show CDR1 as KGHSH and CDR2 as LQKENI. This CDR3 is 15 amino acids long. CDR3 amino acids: CASSPSATTNEKLFF. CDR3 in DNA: TGTGCCAGCTCACCTTCAGCGACAACTAATGAAAAACTGTTTTTT.

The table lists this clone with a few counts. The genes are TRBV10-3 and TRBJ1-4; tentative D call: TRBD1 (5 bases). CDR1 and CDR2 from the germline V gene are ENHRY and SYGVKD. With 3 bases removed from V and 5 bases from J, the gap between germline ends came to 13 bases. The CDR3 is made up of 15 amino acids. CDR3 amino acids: CAISEVRGGNEKLFF. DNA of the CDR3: TGTGCCATCAGTGAAGTTCGGGGGGGGAATGAAAAACTGTTTTTT.

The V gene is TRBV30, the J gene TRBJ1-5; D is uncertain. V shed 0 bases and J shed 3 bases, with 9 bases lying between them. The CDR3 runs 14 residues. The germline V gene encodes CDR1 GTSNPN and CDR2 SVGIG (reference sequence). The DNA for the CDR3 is TGTGCCTGGAGTGTACTGGTGACCAATCAGCCCCAGCATTTT. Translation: CAWSVLVTNQPQHF. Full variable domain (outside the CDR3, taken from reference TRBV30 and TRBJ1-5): SQTIHQWPATLVQPVGSPLSLECTVEGTSNPNLYWYRQAAGRGLQLLFYSVGIGQISSEVPQNLSASRPQDRQFILSSKKLLLSDSGFYLCAWSVLVTNQPQHFGDGTRLSIL.

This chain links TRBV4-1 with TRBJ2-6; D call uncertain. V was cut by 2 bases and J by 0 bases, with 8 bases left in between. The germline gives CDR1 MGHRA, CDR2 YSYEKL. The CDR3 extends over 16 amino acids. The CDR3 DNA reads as TGCGCCAGCAGCCAAAATCTGGCCTCTGGGGCCAACGTCCTGACTTTC. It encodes CASSQNLASGANVLTF.

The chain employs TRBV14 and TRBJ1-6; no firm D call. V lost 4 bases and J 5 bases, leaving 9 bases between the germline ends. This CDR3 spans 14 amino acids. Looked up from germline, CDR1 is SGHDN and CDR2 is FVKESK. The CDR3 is CASSRWGNNSPLHF. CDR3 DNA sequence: TGTGCCAGCAGCCGGTGGGGTAATAATTCACCCCTCCACTTT. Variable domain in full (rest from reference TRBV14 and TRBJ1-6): EAGVTQFPSHSVIEKGQTVTLRCDPISGHDNLYWYRRVMGKEIKFLLHFVKESKQDESGMPNNRFLAERTGGTYSTLKVQPAELEDSGVYFCASSRWGNNSPLHFGNGTRLTVT.

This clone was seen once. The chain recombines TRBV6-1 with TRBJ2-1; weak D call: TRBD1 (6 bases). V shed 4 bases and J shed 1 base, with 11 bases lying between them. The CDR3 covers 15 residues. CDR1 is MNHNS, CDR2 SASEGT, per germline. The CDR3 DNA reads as TGTGCCAGCAGTGCCGACAGGCCGTCCTACAATGAGCAGTTCTTC. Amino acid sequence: CASSADRPSYNEQFF.

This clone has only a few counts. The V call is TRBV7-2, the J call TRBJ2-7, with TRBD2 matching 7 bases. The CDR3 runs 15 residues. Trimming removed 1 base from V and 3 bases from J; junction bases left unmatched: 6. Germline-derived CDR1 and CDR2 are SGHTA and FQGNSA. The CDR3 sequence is CASSLDGSGYYEQYF. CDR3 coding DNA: TGTGCCAGCAGCTTAGACGGTAGCGGGTACTACGAGCAGTACTTC.

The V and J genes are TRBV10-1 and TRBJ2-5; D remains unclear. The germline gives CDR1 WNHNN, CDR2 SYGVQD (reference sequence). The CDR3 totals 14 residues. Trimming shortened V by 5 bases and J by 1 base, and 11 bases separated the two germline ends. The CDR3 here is CASSTQDGQETQYF. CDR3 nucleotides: TGCGCCAGCAGTACCCAGGACGGCCAAGAGACCCAGTACTTC.

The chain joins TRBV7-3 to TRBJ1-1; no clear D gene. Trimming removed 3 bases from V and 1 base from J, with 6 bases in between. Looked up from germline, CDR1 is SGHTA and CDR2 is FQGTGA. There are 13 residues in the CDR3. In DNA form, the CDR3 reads TGTGCCAGCAGCTTTATGGGGAACACTGAAGCTTTCTTT. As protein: CASSFMGNTEAFF.

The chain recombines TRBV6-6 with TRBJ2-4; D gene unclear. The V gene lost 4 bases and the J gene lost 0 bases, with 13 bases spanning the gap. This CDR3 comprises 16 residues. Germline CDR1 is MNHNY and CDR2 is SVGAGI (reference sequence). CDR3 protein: CASSSSNRRAKNIQYF. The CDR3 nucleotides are TGTGCCAGCAGTTCCTCGAATCGTCGAGCCAAAAACATTCAGTACTTC.

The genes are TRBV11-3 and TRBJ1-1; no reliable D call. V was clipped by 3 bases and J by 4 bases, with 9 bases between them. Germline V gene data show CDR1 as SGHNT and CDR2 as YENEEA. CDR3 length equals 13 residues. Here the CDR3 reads CASSFSQLTEAFF. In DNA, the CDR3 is TGTGCCAGCAGCTTTAGCCAGCTCACTGAAGCTTTCTTT.

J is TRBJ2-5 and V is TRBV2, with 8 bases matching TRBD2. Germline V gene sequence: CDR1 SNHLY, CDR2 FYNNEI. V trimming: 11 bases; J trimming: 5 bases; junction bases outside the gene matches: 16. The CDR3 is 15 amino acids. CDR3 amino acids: CAVESGGGMSETQYF. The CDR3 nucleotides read TGTGCCGTCGAGAGCGGGGGAGGAATGAGCGAGACCCAGTACTTC. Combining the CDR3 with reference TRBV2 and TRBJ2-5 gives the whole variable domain EPEVTQTPSHQVTQMGQEVILRCVPISNHLYFYWYRQILGQKVEFLVSFYNNEISEKSEIFDDQFSVERPDGSNFTLKIRSTKLEDSAMYFCAVESGGGMSETQYFGPGTRLLVL.

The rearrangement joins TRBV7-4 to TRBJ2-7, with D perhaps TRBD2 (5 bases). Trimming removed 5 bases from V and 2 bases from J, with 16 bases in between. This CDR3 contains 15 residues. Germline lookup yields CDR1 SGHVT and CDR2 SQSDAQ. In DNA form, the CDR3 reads TGTGCCAGCAGCCCCCTGGTCAGGAGGACCTACGAGCAGTACTTC. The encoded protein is CASSPLVRRTYEQYF.